Listed here are 11 T cell receptor beta chains from one sample, sequenced in a study of molecular identifiers for immune sequencing clone quantification. TCRdb re-called the PCR reads through MiXCR, storing one row per CDR3 protein. Of roughly 630,000 distinct CDR3 sequences in the sample, around 25% are singletons; the top ten hold approximately 0.75%. Sequencing was carried out using naive CD8+ T cells from blood, with Jurkat cell RNA spiked in. Specified subset: FACS-sorted CD8+CD4-CCR7+CD45RA+ naive T cells. Receptor source: a human donor in good health. Some libraries in this study had Jurkat cell RNA spiked in.

At least ten counts were recorded for this clonotype. This chain connects TRBV6-2 or TRBV6-3 to TRBJ2-2; no reliable D call. CDR1 is MNHEY and CDR2 is SVGEGT in the germline V gene. V gave up 7 bases and J gave up 4 bases, with 10 bases separating them. There are 13 residues in the CDR3. For the CDR3, the DNA is TGTGCCAGCAATCCCATAGGCACCGGGGAGCTGTTTTTT. This gives the protein CASNPIGTGELFF.

This clonotype has a handful of counts. The chain links TRBV9 to TRBJ2-3; D gene uncertain. Trimming took 7 bases from V and 3 from J, leaving 15 bases between them. Germline V gene data show CDR1 as SGDLS and CDR2 as YYNGEE. This CDR3 contains 14 residues. This chain's CDR3 is CASSSGPTTDTQYF. As DNA, the CDR3 is TGTGCCAGCTCCTCGGGCCCGACTACAGATACGCAGTATTTT.

CDR3 in amino acids: CSARGPRVGRNTEAFF. As DNA, the CDR3 is TGCAGTGCTAGAGGTCCGCGGGTGGGCAGGAACACTGAAGCTTTCTTT. This rearrangement joins TRBV20-1 to TRBJ1-1; D not certain. Trimming pared 1 base from V and 1 base from J, leaving 16 bases between. Germline lookup yields CDR1 DFQATT and CDR2 SNEGSKA (reference sequence). The length of the CDR3 is 16 residues.

This clonotype was seen only a few times. The J gene is TRBJ2-1, the V gene TRBV7-2, with D unclear. This CDR3 comprises 14 residues. Trimming cost V 1 base and J 3 bases, with 7 bases left between them. The germline V gene encodes CDR1 SGHTA and CDR2 FQGNSA. The CDR3 sequence is CASSLDNGYNEQFF. CDR3 nucleotides: TGTGCCAGCAGCTTAGACAACGGCTACAATGAGCAGTTCTTC. Full variable domain (outside the CDR3, taken from reference TRBV7-2 and TRBJ2-1): GAGVSQSPSNKVTEKGKDVELRCDPISGHTALYWYRQSLGQGLEFLIYFQGNSAPDKSGLPSDRFSAERTGGSVSTLTIQRTQQEDSAVYLCASSLDNGYNEQFFGPGTRLTVL.

On this clonotype itself: A much larger clone lies one base from this, so it may be a read error. The chain has TRBV10-2 and TRBJ2-5, with TRBD2 as a possible D gene (5 bases). The CDR3 sequence is 15 residues long. Trimming pared 2 bases from V and 3 bases from J, leaving 13 bases between. CDR1 and CDR2 (germline): WSHSY, SAAADI. CDR3 amino acids: CASSEPRRGKETQYF. CDR3 sequence (DNA): TGCGCCAGCAGTGAGCCCCGTCGGGGAAAAGAGACCCAGTACTTC.

This clonotype was counted between two and nine times. The genes are TRBV4-2 and TRBJ1-6, with D maybe TRBD1 (5 bases). Germline values: CDR1 LGHNA, CDR2 YNFKEQ. CDR3 length equals 18 residues. V lost 7 bases and J 0 bases, leaving 19 bases between the germline ends. In DNA form, the CDR3 reads TGTGCCAGCATCTTATTAGGGACTATCCTCTCCTATAATTCACCCCTCCACTTT. Translated: CASILLGTILSYNSPLHF.

This clonotype has a count of ten or more. The chain's CDR3 is CAISDRQDTQYF. CDR3 DNA sequence: TGTGCCATCAGTGACAGGCAAGATACGCAGTATTTT. The chain employs TRBV10-3 and TRBJ2-3; D is undetermined. Trimming removed 3 bases from V and 5 bases from J, with 6 bases in between. This CDR3 contains 12 residues. The V gene's germline CDR1 is ENHRY and CDR2 SYGVKD.

This clonotype appeared many times. The chain recombines TRBV4-3 with TRBJ2-7; 10 bases agree with TRBD1. The CDR3 is 16 residues long. With V trimmed by 0 bases and J by 3 bases, 5 bases remained unmatched. Germline values: CDR1 LGHNA, CDR2 YSLEER. The CDR3 sequence is CASSQDQRDRGYEQYF. The DNA of the CDR3 is TGCGCCAGCAGCCAAGATCAGAGGGACAGGGGCTACGAGCAGTACTTC.

V gene TRBV12-3 or TRBV12-4 combines with J gene TRBJ2-1, with D perhaps matching TRBD1 or TRBD2 (5 bases each). V lost 3 bases and J lost 7, with 13 bases in between. CDR3 length equals 14 residues. CDR3 in DNA: TGTGCCAGCAGTTTGGGACCCGGGCCAAATGAGCAGTTCTTC. Translating gives CASSLGPGPNEQFF.

As concerns this clonotype: The junction departs from the called germline gene at one end, perhaps through a read error. This chain connects TRBV30 to TRBJ1-1; possibly TRBD1 for D (6 bases). CDR3 size: 13 residues. The germline V gene has CDR1 GTSNPN and CDR2 SVGIG (reference sequence). CDR3 protein: CAWSSDSYTESFF. CDR3 coding DNA: TGTGCCTGGAGTTCGGACAGTTACACTGAATCTTTCTTT.

V usage is TRBV12-3 or TRBV12-4 and J usage is TRBJ2-7, with a possible D match to TRBD1 (5 bases). The V end was cut by 2 bases, the J end by 0 bases, with 11 bases between. The CDR3 has 15 amino acids. The CDR3 bases are TGTGCCAGCAGTTTAATCCAGGGCGGCTCCTACGAGCAGTACTTC. Its translation: CASSLIQGGSYEQYF.